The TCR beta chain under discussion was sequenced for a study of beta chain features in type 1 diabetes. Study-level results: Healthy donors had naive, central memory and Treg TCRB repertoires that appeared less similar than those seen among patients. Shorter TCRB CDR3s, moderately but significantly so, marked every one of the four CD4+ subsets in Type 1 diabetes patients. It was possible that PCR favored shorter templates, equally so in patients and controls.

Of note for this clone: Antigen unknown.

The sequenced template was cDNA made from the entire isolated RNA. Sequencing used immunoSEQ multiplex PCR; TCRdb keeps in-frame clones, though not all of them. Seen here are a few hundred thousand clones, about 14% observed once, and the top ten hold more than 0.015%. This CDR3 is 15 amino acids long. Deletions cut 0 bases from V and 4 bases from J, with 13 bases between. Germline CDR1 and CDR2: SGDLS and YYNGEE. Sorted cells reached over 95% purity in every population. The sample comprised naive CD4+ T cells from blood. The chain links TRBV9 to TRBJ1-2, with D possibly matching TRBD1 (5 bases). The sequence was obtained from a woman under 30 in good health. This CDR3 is CASSVGGDGTYGYTF. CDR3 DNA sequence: TGTGCCAGCAGCGTAGGGGGGGACGGAACCTATGGCTACACCTTC.